This TCR beta chain was documented in a study of blood T cell repertoires in COVID-19. Study background: T cells, B-cell-depleted T cells, or PBMCs supplied cDNA or gDNA.

Seattle patients were enrolled during active infection and followed longitudinally. Assay used: immunoSEQ multiplex PCR; TCRdb lists only in-frame clones, some missing. The data show 350,000 or so clones, roughly 89% seen once. There are 15 residues in the CDR3. Trimming took 8 bases from V and 1 from J; bases not matched to a gene: 6. Germline V gene lookup returns CDR1 MGHRA and CDR2 YSYEKL. The sequence derives from an older woman with COVID-19, enrolled during active disease. This sequence joins TRBV4-1 and TRBJ2-2, with TRBD2 identical over 8 bases. Material: peripheral blood. In nucleotides, the CDR3 is TGCGCCAGCCGGGGGGGGGCTTTGAACACCGGGGAGCTGTTTTTT. Amino acids: CASRGGALNTGELFF.